A single sample gave rise to the 9 T cell receptor beta chains below, sequenced in a study of blood T cells in healthy people across ages. Using a J-beta primer mix together with a sample-barcoded 5' primer, a second PCR was run for roughly 7 to 12 cycles. Each CDR3 protein is one row after TCRdb ran MiXCR on the 5' RACE reads. The sample includes more than 1 million distinct CDR3 sequences, around 45% of them seen just once. Input material: blood. Receptors originate from a woman aged 55-75 years in good health.

This clonotype has ten or more counts. The chain links TRBV28 to TRBJ2-1; 11 bases agree with TRBD2. This CDR3 is built from 15 residues. Germline assignment: CDR1 MDHEN and CDR2 SYDVKM. The ends lost 2 bases at V and 6 bases at J; junction bases unmatched: 3. Written as DNA, the CDR3 is TGTGCCAGCAGTTTACTAGCGGGGGGTTCCAATGAGCAGTTCTTC. Its protein is CASSLLAGGSNEQFF. The entire variable domain, with the rest obtained from reference TRBV28 and TRBJ2-1, is as follows: DVKVTQSSRYLVKRTGEKVFLECVQDMDHENMFWYRQDPGLGLRLIYFSYDVKMKEKGDIPEGYSVSREKKERFSLILESASTNQTSMYLCASSLLAGGSNEQFFGPGTRLTVL.

This clonotype was counted between two and nine times. The V gene is TRBV29-1, the J gene TRBJ2-5; TRBD2 aligns across 9 bases. The germline CDR1 and CDR2 sequences are SQVTM and ANQGSEA. V gave up 5 bases and J gave up 5 bases; unmatched junction bases: 6. The CDR3 has 13 amino acids. Here the CDR3 reads CSVISGSYETQYF. The CDR3 DNA reads TGCAGCGTTATTAGCGGGAGTTATGAGACCCAGTACTTC.

This chain joins TRBV12-3 or TRBV12-4 and TRBJ2-1, with 9 positions matching TRBD2. J lost 4 bases, V lost 8 bases, and 6 bases had no gene match. The CDR3 has 14 residues. The CDR3 nucleotides read TGTGCCAGCTACGCGGGGGGGATGTACAATGAGCAGTTCTTC. It is translated as CASYAGGMYNEQFF.

In its sample, this clonotype was seen a few times. This chain uses TRBV13 with TRBJ2-1; 9 bases line up with TRBD2. Germline V gene lookup returns CDR1 PRHDT and CDR2 FYEKMQ (reference sequence). V was clipped by 5 bases and J by 6 bases; unmatched bases: 5. This CDR3 region has 14 residues. The CDR3 spells CASSISGSGNEQFF. The CDR3 DNA reads TGTGCCAGCAGCATTAGCGGGAGTGGCAATGAGCAGTTCTTC.

In its sample, this clonotype was seen once. A much more abundant neighbour one base away suggests this may be a read error. The genes are TRBV20-1 and TRBJ2-1; TRBD1 matches 8 bases. Germline V gives CDR1 DFQATT, CDR2 SNEGSKA (reference sequence). CDR3 size: 15 residues. V lost 7 bases, J lost 5 bases, and 13 bases stayed unmatched. CDR3 residues: CSVLGIGQGNNEQFF. CDR3 bases: TGCAGTGTGCTGGGGATTGGACAGGGAAACAATGAGCAGTTCTTC.

On this clonotype itself: Given a much more abundant clone one base away, this may be a read error. The chain uses TRBV2 and TRBJ2-5; the match to TRBD2 covers 9 bases. The junction had 14 bases not matched to a gene; V was cut back by 4 bases and J by 11 bases. The CDR3 extends over 15 amino acids. Germline V CDR1 and CDR2: SNHLY, FYNNEI. CDR3 loop: CASSVLPSGIEEQYF. CDR3 DNA: TGTGCCAGCAGTGTATTGCCTAGCGGGATCGAGGAGCAGTACTTC.

A note on this clonotype: Relative to the germline gene, one junction end is altered; a read error may explain this. This chain links TRBV11-2 with TRBJ2-5; either TRBD1 or TRBD2 may fit D (5 bases each). CDR3 length equals 15 residues. Germline CDR1 SGHAT, CDR2 FQNNGV. The CDR3 nucleotides are TGTGCCAGCAGCTTAAACCGGGACGGACAAGAGACCCGGTACTTC. Translation gives CASSLNRDGQETRYF.

The table lists this clonotype with a few counts. This chain's CDR3 is CASSGDSFYGYTF. The CDR3 coding sequence is TGTGCCAGCAGCGGGGACAGTTTCTATGGCTACACCTTC. The gene calls are TRBV9 and TRBJ1-2; 7 nucleotides agree with TRBD1. CDR1 SGDLS and CDR2 YYNGEE come from the germline V gene. The CDR3 is 13 amino acids. The J segment lost 4 bases and the V segment lost 3 bases, leaving 3 bases of the junction unmatched. Looking up the rest from reference TRBV9 and TRBJ1-2 gives the full variable domain: DSGVTQTPKHLITATGQRVTLRCSPRSGDLSVYWYQQSLDQGLQFLIQYYNGEERAKGNILERFSAQQFPDLHSELNLSSLELGDSALYFCASSGDSFYGYTFGSGTRLTVV.

The chain has TRBV20-1 and TRBJ2-5, with 11 bases that match TRBD2. V lost 3 bases to trimming and J lost 11 bases; unmatched junction nucleotides: 11. This CDR3 comprises 14 residues. Germline V gene sequence: CDR1 DFQATT, CDR2 SNEGSKA (reference sequence). The CDR3 loop is CSASLAGGAFEQYF. Written as DNA, the CDR3 is TGCAGTGCTAGCCTAGCGGGAGGCGCTTTTGAGCAGTACTTC.